Listed below are T cell receptor beta chains from one sample, sequenced in a study of T cells in Graves' hyperthyroidism and ophthalmopathy. TCRdb reanalysed the multiplex PCR reads using MiXCR and keeps one entry per CDR3 protein. The profile shows hundreds of thousands of distinct CDR3 sequences, approximately 15% of them singletons. Sequenced sample: blood. The receptors derive from a woman in her late teens or twenties with Graves' hyperthyroidism that later progressed to Graves' ophthalmopathy. Both conserved end residues are part of each CDR3. A D gene is named only where the DNA matches it firmly. Size is omitted from some rows. Given values are once, few, many or a class for expanded clones.

18 TRBJ2-1 few TRBD2 TRBV7-9 TGTGCCAGCAGCTTTATACTAGCGGGAGGGAGCTCCTACAATGAGCAGTTCTTC CASSFILAGGSSYNEQFF
14 TRBJ2-7 many . TRBV20-1 TGCAGTGCTAGAACTCCCCTCGACCAGCACGAGCAGTACTTC CSARTPLDQHEQYF
15 TRBJ1-3 . . TRBV4-1 TGCGCCAGCAGCCAAGCGAGGACCTCTGGAAGCACCATATATTTT CASSQARTSGSTIYF
13 TRBJ1-1 few TRBD1 TRBV27 TGTGCCACCCGGGACAGGGGGCCTGTGAAAGCTTTCTTT CATRDRGPVKAFF
16 TRBJ1-3 many . TRBV7-9 TGTGCCAGCACCCAAGGGGGGGCCAACTCTGGAAACACCATATATTTT CASTQGGANSGNTIYF
16 TRBJ2-4 many TRBD2 TRBV20-1 TGCAGTGCCCGAACTAGCGGGAGATTGGCCAAAAACATTCAGTACTTC CSARTSGRLAKNIQYF
15 TRBJ2-3 many . TRBV11-3 TGTGCCAGCAGCTTAGCCGGGAGAGCCACAGATACGCAGTATTTT CASSLAGRATDTQYF
14 TRBJ2-2 few . TRBV28 TGTGCCAGCAGGTCCCGGGACGGCACCGGGGAGCTGTTTTTT CASRSRDGTGELFF
15 TRBJ1-6 many . TRBV12-3/TRBV12-4 TGTGCCAGCAGGGCACGGAGCTCCTATAATTCACCCCTCCACTTT CASRARSSYNSPLHF
13 TRBJ2-7 . . TRBV20-1 TGCAGTGCTAGGAGGGGGGGCAGGGACGAGCAGTACTTC CSARRGGRDEQYF
14 TRBJ2-5 many . TRBV15 TGTGCCACCAGCAGAGATTATCCGCAAGAGACCCAGTACTTC CATSRDYPQETQYF
16 TRBJ1-1 many TRBD1 TRBV7-2 TGTGCCAGCAGCCGCGACCGACAGGGGAGGAACACTGAAGCTTTCTTT CASSRDRQGRNTEAFF
12 TRBJ2-3 many TRBD1 TRBV28 TGTGCCAGCGACGACAGGGCGGATACGCAGTATTTT CASDDRADTQYF
13 TRBJ1-1 . . TRBV20-1 TGCAGTGCGATCGAGACGGTGAACACTGAAGCTTTCTTT CSAIETVNTEAFF
15 TRBJ2-1 many TRBD2 TRBV29-1 TGCAGCGTTGAAGGGCCAGCGGGGGTCTACAATGAGCAGTTCTTC CSVEGPAGVYNEQFF
16 TRBJ2-7 many . TRBV2 TGTGCCAGCACTACCCCAGGTGATAGGAGCTCCTACGAGCAGTACTTC CASTTPGDRSSYEQYF
15 TRBJ1-1 many TRBD1 TRBV19 TGTGCCAGTAGTATAGGGGACAGGGGCGTCACTGAAGCTTTCTTT CASSIGDRGVTEAFF
12 TRBJ2-5 . TRBD1 TRBV20-1 TGCAGTGCTAGGACAGGGTGGGAGACCCAGTACTTC CSARTGWETQYF
14 TRBJ2-7 few . TRBV20-1 TGCAGTGCCCCACGCGGCGGAAGCTCCTACGAGCAGTACTTC CSAPRGGSSYEQYF
15 TRBJ2-7 many . TRBV9 TGTGCCAGCAGCGTAAATGGGGGTGGCGGCTACGAGCAGTACTTC CASSVNGGGGYEQYF
14 TRBJ1-2 few . TRBV6-1 TGTGCCAGCAGTGAAGGACAGCCTCTCTATGGCTACACCTTC CASSEGQPLYGYTF
16 TRBJ1-1 few . TRBV4-1 TGCGCCAGCAGCCAAGCCGGGGGCGACATGAACACTGAAGCTTTCTTT CASSQAGGDMNTEAFF
14 TRBJ2-5 many TRBD1 TRBV20-1 TGCAGTGCTGGGGGACAGGGGACCCCAGAGACCCAGTACTTC CSAGGQGTPETQYF
14 TRBJ2-3 . . TRBV6-2/TRBV6-3 TGTGCCAGCAGCCGCGAACTAGACACAGATACGCAGTATTTT CASSRELDTDTQYF
13 TRBJ2-7 . . TRBV29-1 TGCAGCGTTGAAGTAGAGGCAGTCTACGAGCAGTACTTC CSVEVEAVYEQYF
14 TRBJ2-5 few . TRBV7-9 TGTGCCAGCAGCTTGACAGGTAGAAAGGAGACCCAGTACTTC CASSLTGRKETQYF
17 TRBJ2-1 many TRBD1 TRBV20-1 TGCAGTGCCCCAAATGGACAGGGGTCTAGCTCCTACAATGAGCAGTTCTTC CSAPNGQGSSSYNEQFF
14 TRBJ2-1 . TRBD2 TRBV11-2 TGTGCCAGCAGCCCGGTGAGCGGGAACAATGAGCAGTTCTTC CASSPVSGNNEQFF
16 TRBJ1-3 . . TRBV5-1 TGCGCCAGTTCTAGCACAGGGACTCGCTCTGGAAACACCATATATTTT CASSSTGTRSGNTIYF
15 TRBJ2-1 few . TRBV4-2 TGTGCCAGCAGCCAAGTTTACGACGTCTACAATGAGCAGTTCTTC CASSQVYDVYNEQFF
15 TRBJ2-1 many . TRBV2 TGTGCCAGCAGAACCAATAGCGGTTCCTACAATGAGCAGTTCTTC CASRTNSGSYNEQFF
12 TRBJ2-7 many . TRBV15 TGTGCCACCAGCAGAGGGCCATACGAGCAGTACTTC CATSRGPYEQYF
18 TRBJ2-1 many . TRBV7-9 . CASSWAYGTEGTQGGEFF
16 TRBJ2-3 many TRBD2 TRBV27 TGTGCCAGCAGGCAAACAAGCGGGAGGGCCGGGGATACGCAGTATTTT CASRQTSGRAGDTQYF
13 TRBJ1-2 . . TRBV28 TGTGCCAGCAGTGAACGGGCTGGGGATGGCTACACCTTC CASSERAGDGYTF